This TCR beta chain is from a study of cytomegalovirus exposure and HLA in healthy donors. Study-level results: Analysis was carried out at a later point, and it linked a missense DCLRE1C variant to TCR beta V- and J-gene trimming.

As concerns this clone: Its antigen is not known.

Amplification used 60 Vbeta primers and 13 Jbeta primers. Sequencing used immunoSEQ multiplex PCR; TCRdb keeps in-frame clones, though not all of them. The table records 90,000 to 110,000 clones, around 75% of them present only once. CDR1 is SGHAT, CDR2 FQNNGV, per germline. The CDR3 runs to 15 residues. V lost 5 bases and J lost 7; bases outside the gene matches: 7. This sequence was found in a man younger than 45 in good health and CMV-seropositive. Specimen: PBMCs. The chain links TRBV11-2 to TRBJ1-6; TRBD1 aligns across 8 bases. The CDR3 region has the DNA TGTGCCAGCAGCCCGGGACAGGTCCAGAATTCACCCCTCCACTTT. It codes for CASSPGQVQNSPLHF.